One sample yielded the 21 T cell receptor beta chains listed below, sequenced in a study of molecular identifiers for immune sequencing clone quantification. TCRdb passed the PCR reads through MiXCR, listing each CDR3 protein once. The table records around 480,000 distinct CDR3 sequences, about 25% of them present only once. What was sequenced was naive CD8+ T cells from blood, with Jurkat cell RNA spiked in. Sample subset: FACS-sorted CD8+CD4-CCR7+CD45RA+ naive T cells. These receptors originate from a human donor in good health. Some libraries in this study had Jurkat cell RNA spiked in.

The sample holds many counts of this clonotype. This sequence joins TRBV20-1 and TRBJ2-7, with TRBD1 identical over 7 bases. J gave up 7 bases and V 6 bases, and 6 bases lay outside the gene matches. The CDR3 covers 11 residues. Germline V gene data show CDR1 as DFQATT and CDR2 as SNEGSKA (reference sequence). CDR3: CSAEQGWEQYF. The CDR3 DNA sequence: TGCAGTGCGGAACAGGGGTGGGAGCAGTACTTC.

Details on this clonotype: Sequence at one end of the junction differs from germline and may be a read error. The chain is built from TRBV6-1 and TRBJ2-7; D is perhaps TRBD1 or TRBD2 (5 bases each). The germline CDR1 and CDR2 sequences are MNHNS and SASEGT. The CDR3 contains 13 residues. This chain's CDR3 is CANSEGWGFEQYF. The CDR3 DNA follows: TGTGCCAACAGTGAAGGCTGGGGGTTCGAGCAGTACTTC.

Comments on this clonotype: A much larger clone differs from this one at a single base, so this may be a read error. This chain links TRBV19 with TRBJ2-3; TRBD1 might be the D (6 bases). Germline V CDR1 and CDR2: LNHDA, SQIVND (reference sequence). The CDR3 runs to 14 residues. Here the CDR3 DNA reads TGTGCCAGTAGTCCCGCCCCAGGGGAATATACGCAGAATTTT. Its translation is CASSPAPGEYTQNF.

In its sample, this clonotype was seen a few times. This rearrangement joins TRBV19 to TRBJ2-7; tentatively, D is TRBD1 or TRBD2 (5 bases each). Trimming took off 3 bases at V and 2 bases at J, with 11 bases between the two ends. Germline CDR1 and CDR2: LNHDA and SQIVND (reference sequence). The CDR3 spans 14 residues. The CDR3 is CASSIRDGAYEQYF. The DNA for the CDR3 is TGTGCCAGTAGTATCCGGGACGGAGCCTACGAGCAGTACTTC.

Many counts were recorded for this clonotype. V and J are TRBV27 and TRBJ2-3; possibly TRBD2 for D (5 bases). Per the germline V gene, CDR1 is MNHEY and CDR2 is SMNVEV (reference sequence). Trimming stripped 3 bases from V and 2 bases from J, with 15 bases between. This CDR3 has 16 amino acids. This CDR3 reads CASSFLPAALTDTQYF. CDR3 nucleotide sequence: TGTGCCAGCAGTTTTCTCCCAGCGGCCCTCACAGATACGCAGTATTTT.

J is TRBJ1-1 and V is TRBV30; no clear D. This CDR3 comprises 13 residues. V lost 5 bases, J lost 1 base, and 11 bases lay in between. Germline CDR1 GTSNPN, CDR2 SVGIG (reference sequence). CDR3 in DNA: TGTGCCTGGGAAGTACAGCCGAACACTGAAGCTTTCTTT. Protein product: CAWEVQPNTEAFF. The variable domain in full, with the rest retrieved from reference TRBV30 and TRBJ1-1, is SQTIHQWPATLVQPVGSPLSLECTVEGTSNPNLYWYRQAAGRGLQLLFYSVGIGQISSEVPQNLSASRPQDRQFILSSKKLLLSDSGFYLCAWEVQPNTEAFFGQGTRLTVV.

On this clonotype itself: A clone one base away is much larger, so this may be a read error. V and J are TRBV4-3 and TRBJ2-7; D tentatively fits TRBD1 or TRBD2 (5 bases each). V was shortened by 1 base and J by 4 bases, with 17 bases between the two germline ends. Germline V gene lookup returns CDR1 LGHNA and CDR2 YSLEER. The CDR3 sequence is 16 residues long. The CDR3 nucleotides are TGCGCCAGCAGCCAAGTCCTAGGGACGGGAATTTACGAGCAGTACTTC. Translated, it gives CASSQVLGTGIYEQYF.

The rearrangement joins TRBV6-2 or TRBV6-3 to TRBJ2-7; no clear D gene. Germline CDR1 and CDR2: MNHEY and SVGEGT. Trimming stripped 7 bases from V and 2 bases from J, with 6 bases between. CDR3 size: 11 residues. The CDR3: CASNRAYEQYF. Written as DNA, the CDR3 is TGTGCCAGCAATCGGGCCTACGAGCAGTACTTC.

The chain links TRBV29-1 to TRBJ1-3, with D uncertain. V was pared by 2 bases and J by 0 bases, with 8 bases between. Germline CDR1 SQVTM, CDR2 ANQGSEA. The CDR3 is 14 amino acids. This CDR3 reads CSVEPANSGNTIYF. CDR3 bases: TGCAGCGTTGAACCGGCGAACTCTGGAAACACCATATATTTT.

This clonotype was seen at least ten times. The rearrangement uses TRBV7-9 and TRBJ2-5, with D perhaps TRBD2 (6 bases). V lost 3 bases and J lost 3, with 8 bases in between. The CDR3 extends over 13 amino acids. Germline V lookup: CDR1 SEHNR, CDR2 FQNEAQ (reference sequence). This CDR3 reads CASSFRGKETQYF. The CDR3 bases are TGTGCCAGCAGCTTTCGCGGGAAAGAGACCCAGTACTTC.

This sequence joins TRBV20-1 and TRBJ1-5, with a tentative D call TRBD1 (6 bases). Per germline, CDR1 DFQATT and CDR2 SNEGSKA (reference sequence). With 1 base removed from V and 1 base from J, the gap between germline ends came to 11 bases. The CDR3 length is 15 residues. The CDR3 sequence is CSARGTVDSNQPQHF. The CDR3 region has the DNA TGCAGTGCTAGAGGGACAGTCGACAGCAATCAGCCCCAGCATTTT.

The chain is built from TRBV21-1 and TRBJ2-5; the table's D call, TRBD1, has no DNA check behind it. TRBV21-1 is a listed pseudogene. This CDR3 spans 16 amino acids. CDR3 amino acids: CASSKDQTGREETQYF. CDR3 nucleotide sequence: TGTGCCAGCAGCAAAGACCAGACAGGGAGGGAAGAGACCCAGTACTTC.

This clonotype was counted between two and nine times. This chain joins TRBV5-1 and TRBJ2-3, with D perhaps TRBD2 (5 bases). Per the germline V gene, CDR1 is SGHRS and CDR2 is YFSETQ. The CDR3 contains 17 residues. Trimming stripped 5 bases from V and 2 bases from J, with 21 bases between. The CDR3 nucleotides read TGCGCCAGCAGATCGTGGGGAGCGGAGGAGACCACAGATACGCAGTATTTT. Protein: CASRSWGAEETTDTQYF.

In this sample, this clonotype turned up many times. The V gene is TRBV29-1, the J gene TRBJ2-7, with TRBD2 as a possible D gene (6 bases). Trimming took 0 bases from V and 5 from J, leaving 17 bases between them. The germline gives CDR1 SQVTM, CDR2 ANQGSEA. CDR3 length: 15 amino acids. CDR3 protein: CSVEDVWRGTNEQYF. CDR3 bases: TGCAGCGTTGAAGATGTGTGGCGGGGTACTAACGAGCAGTACTTC.

The genes are TRBV9 and TRBJ2-3; 9 nucleotides line up with TRBD2. The V gene's germline CDR1 is SGDLS and CDR2 YYNGEE. The V segment lost 1 base and the J segment 6 bases; nucleotides outside the gene matches: 9. The CDR3 is 16 residues long. The CDR3 DNA sequence: TGTGCCAGCAGCGTATTAGCGGGGGTGCCTCAGGATACGCAGTATTTT. Translation gives CASSVLAGVPQDTQYF.

Note on this clonotype: This may stem from a read error, because a much larger clone lies one nucleotide away. The chain uses TRBV7-6 and TRBJ1-3, with D unclear. The ends were cut back, 1 base at V and 5 bases at J, with 15 bases in the middle. Germline assignment: CDR1 SGHVS and CDR2 FNYEAQ. The CDR3 totals 16 residues. CDR3 nucleotides: TGTGCCAGCAGCTTAGAGGGATCACAATCTCGAAACACCATATATTTT. As protein: CASSLEGSQSRNTIYF.

This clonotype was detected only a few times. The V call is TRBV13, the J call TRBJ2-1; 12 nucleotides align to TRBD1. Germline CDR1 and CDR2: PRHDT and FYEKMQ (reference sequence). The CDR3 is 15 amino acids. After removal of 5 bases from V and 13 bases from J, the junction contained 12 bases not matched to a gene. CDR3 bases: TGTGCCAGCAGCCCCTACGGGACAGGGGGCAAGGATCAGTTCTTC. Translating it yields CASSPYGTGGKDQFF.

This clonotype has a count of ten or more. The chain recombines TRBV5-1 with TRBJ2-7, with TRBD2 as a possible D gene (6 bases). Germline V gene sequence: CDR1 SGHRS, CDR2 YFSETQ. CDR3 size: 14 residues. V was clipped by 1 base and J by 3 bases, with 11 bases between them. The CDR3 is CASSLSRRDYEQYF. The CDR3 coding sequence is TGCGCCAGCAGCTTGTCGCGGAGGGACTACGAGCAGTACTTC.

A word on this clonotype: As the CDR3 is not closed by the conserved phenylalanine or tryptophan, this likely results from a read error. The chain uses TRBV19 and TRBJ1-5; D call uncertain. Trimming took 5 bases from V and 6 from J, leaving 8 bases between them. The germline gives CDR1 LNHDA, CDR2 SQIVND (reference sequence). This CDR3 has 12 amino acids. CDR3 loop: CASSPRGQPQHL. For the CDR3, the DNA is TGTGCCAGTAGTCCACGGGGTCAGCCCCAGCATCTT.

This clonotype was recorded many times. The chain carries TRBV6-6 and TRBJ2-4; TRBD1 matches at 7 bases. This CDR3 region has 16 residues. With V trimmed by 1 base and J by 5 bases, 8 bases remained unmatched. Germline CDR1 MNHNY, CDR2 SVGAGI (reference sequence). Written as DNA, the CDR3 is TGTGCCAGCAGTTACTATCCCGGGACAGCGGAAAACATTCAGTACTTC. Residues: CASSYYPGTAENIQYF.

V usage is TRBV29-1 and J usage is TRBJ2-7; possibly TRBD1 for D (5 bases). Germline CDR1 is SQVTM and CDR2 is ANQGSEA. The CDR3 consists of 14 residues. Trimming shortened V by 1 base and J by 0 bases, and 10 bases separated the two germline ends. The CDR3 spells CSVEGQGTSYEQYF. In DNA, the CDR3 is TGCAGCGTTGAAGGGCAGGGAACCTCCTACGAGCAGTACTTC.